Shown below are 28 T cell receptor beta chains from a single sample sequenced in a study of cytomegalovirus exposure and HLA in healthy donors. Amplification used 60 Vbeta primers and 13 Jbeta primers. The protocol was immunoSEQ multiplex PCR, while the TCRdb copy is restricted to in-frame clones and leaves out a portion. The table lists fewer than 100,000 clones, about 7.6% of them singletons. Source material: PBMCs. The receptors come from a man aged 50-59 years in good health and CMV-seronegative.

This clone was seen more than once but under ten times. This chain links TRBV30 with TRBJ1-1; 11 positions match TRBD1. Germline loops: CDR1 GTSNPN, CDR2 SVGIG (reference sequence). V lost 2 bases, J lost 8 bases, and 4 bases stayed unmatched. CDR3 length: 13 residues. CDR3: CAWSPGTGGEAFF. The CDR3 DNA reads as TGTGCCTGGAGTCCAGGGACAGGGGGAGAAGCTTTCTTT.

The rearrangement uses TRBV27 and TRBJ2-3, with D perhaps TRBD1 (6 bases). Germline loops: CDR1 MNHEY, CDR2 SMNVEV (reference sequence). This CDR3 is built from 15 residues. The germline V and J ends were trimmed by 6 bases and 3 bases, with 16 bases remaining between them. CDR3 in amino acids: CASSSRTVRTDTQYF. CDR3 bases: TGTGCCAGCAGCAGCAGGACAGTCAGGACAGATACGCAGTATTTT.

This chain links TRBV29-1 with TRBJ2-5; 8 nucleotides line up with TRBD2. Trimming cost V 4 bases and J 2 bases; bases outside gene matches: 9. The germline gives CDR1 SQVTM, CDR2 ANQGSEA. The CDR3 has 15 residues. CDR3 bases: TGCAGCGTTGTCCCGGCGGGGGGCCCTCAAGAGACCCAGTACTTC. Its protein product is CSVVPAGGPQETQYF.

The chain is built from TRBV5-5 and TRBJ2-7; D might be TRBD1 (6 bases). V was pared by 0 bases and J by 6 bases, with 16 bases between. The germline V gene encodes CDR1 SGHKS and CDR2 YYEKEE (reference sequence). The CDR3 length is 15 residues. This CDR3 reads CASSLGQGSDREQYF. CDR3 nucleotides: TGTGCCAGCAGCTTGGGGCAGGGGTCGGATCGCGAGCAGTACTTC.

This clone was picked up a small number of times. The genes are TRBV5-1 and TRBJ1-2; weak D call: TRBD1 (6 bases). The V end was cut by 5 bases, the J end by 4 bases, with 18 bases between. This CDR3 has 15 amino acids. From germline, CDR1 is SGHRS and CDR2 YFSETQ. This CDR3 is CASRLGAGVSYGYTF. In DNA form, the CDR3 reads TGCGCCAGCAGACTGGGTGCAGGGGTATCCTATGGCTACACCTTC.

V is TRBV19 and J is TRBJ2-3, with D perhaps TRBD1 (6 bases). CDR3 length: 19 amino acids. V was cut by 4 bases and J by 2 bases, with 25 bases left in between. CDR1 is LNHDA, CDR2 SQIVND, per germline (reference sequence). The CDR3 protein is CASSKGRGLRFGTTDTQYF. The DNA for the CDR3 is TGTGCCAGTAGTAAGGGCAGGGGTTTGAGGTTCGGGACCACAGATACGCAGTATTTT.

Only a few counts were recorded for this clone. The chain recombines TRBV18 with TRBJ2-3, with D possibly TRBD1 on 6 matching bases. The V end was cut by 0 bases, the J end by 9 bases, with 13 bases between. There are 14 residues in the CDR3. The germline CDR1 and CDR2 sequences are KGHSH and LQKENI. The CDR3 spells CASSPPSGQRTQYF. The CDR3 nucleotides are TGTGCCAGCTCACCACCTTCTGGACAGAGGACGCAGTATTTT.

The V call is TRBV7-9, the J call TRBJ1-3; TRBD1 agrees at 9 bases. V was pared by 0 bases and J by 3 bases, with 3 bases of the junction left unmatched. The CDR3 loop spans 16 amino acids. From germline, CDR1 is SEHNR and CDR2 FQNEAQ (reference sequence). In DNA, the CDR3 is TGTGCCAGCAGCTTAGCGGGGGGACAGGGTGGAAACACCATATATTTT. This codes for CASSLAGGQGGNTIYF.

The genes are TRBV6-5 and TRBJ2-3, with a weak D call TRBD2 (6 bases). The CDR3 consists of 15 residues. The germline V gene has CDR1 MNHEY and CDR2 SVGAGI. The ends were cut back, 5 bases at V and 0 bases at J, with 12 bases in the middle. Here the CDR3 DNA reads TGTGCCAGCAGTCGGACTACCTCTAGCACAGATACGCAGTATTTT. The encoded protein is CASSRTTSSTDTQYF.

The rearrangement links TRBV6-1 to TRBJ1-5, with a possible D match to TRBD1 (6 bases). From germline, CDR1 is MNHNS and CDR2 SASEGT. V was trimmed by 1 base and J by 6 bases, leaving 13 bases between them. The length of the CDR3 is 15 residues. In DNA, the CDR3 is TGTGCCAGCAGTGAAGACCGGGGGGCTTTTCAGCCCCAGCATTTT. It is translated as CASSEDRGAFQPQHF.

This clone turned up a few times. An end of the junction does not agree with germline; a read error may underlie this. This CDR3 is CASSPQGQGRANAGELFF. CDR3 DNA sequence: TGTGCCAGCTCACCACAAGGACAGGGCAGGGCGAACGCCGGGGAGCTGTTTTTT. The V gene is TRBV18, the J gene TRBJ2-2; TRBD1 agrees at 8 bases. This CDR3 region has 18 residues. Germline CDR1 is KGHSH and CDR2 is LQKENI.

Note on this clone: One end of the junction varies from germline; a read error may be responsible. This CDR3 reads CAGRTGDTEAFF. The DNA for the CDR3 is TGTGCCGGGAGGACAGGGGACACTGAAGCTTTCTTT. The V call is TRBV30, the J call TRBJ1-1, with 9 bases matching TRBD1. This CDR3 is built from 12 residues. Germline CDR1 reads GTSNPN; CDR2 reads SVGIG (reference sequence).

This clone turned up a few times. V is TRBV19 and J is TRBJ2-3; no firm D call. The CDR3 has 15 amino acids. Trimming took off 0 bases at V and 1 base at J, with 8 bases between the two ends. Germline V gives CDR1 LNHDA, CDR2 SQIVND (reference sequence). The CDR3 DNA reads TGTGCCAGTAGTATAGATGGCACCGGCACAGATACGCAGTATTTT. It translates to CASSIDGTGTDTQYF.

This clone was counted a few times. The CDR3 DNA reads TGTGCCAGCAGCTTTGACAGGGACTACACCTTC. Its protein is CASSFDRDYTF. The chain links TRBV5-5 to TRBJ1-2, with 7 bases lining up with TRBD1. This CDR3 is built from 11 residues. CDR1 is SGHKS and CDR2 is YYEKEE in the germline V gene (reference sequence). The ends lost 2 bases at V and 10 bases at J; junction bases unmatched: 2.

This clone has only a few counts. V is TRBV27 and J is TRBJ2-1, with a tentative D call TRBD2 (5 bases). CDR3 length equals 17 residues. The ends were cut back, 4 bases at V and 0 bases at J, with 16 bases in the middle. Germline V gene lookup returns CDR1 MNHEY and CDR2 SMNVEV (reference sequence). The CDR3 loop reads CASSSPIGGSSYNEQFF. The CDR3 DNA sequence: TGTGCCAGCAGTTCACCTATCGGAGGCAGCTCCTACAATGAGCAGTTCTTC.

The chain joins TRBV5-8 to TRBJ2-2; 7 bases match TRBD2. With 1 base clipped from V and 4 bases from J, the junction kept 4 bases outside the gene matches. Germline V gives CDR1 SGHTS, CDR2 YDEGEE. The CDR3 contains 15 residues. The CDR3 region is CASSLSGMGTGELFF. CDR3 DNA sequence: TGTGCCAGCAGCTTGAGCGGGATGGGCACCGGGGAGCTGTTTTTT.

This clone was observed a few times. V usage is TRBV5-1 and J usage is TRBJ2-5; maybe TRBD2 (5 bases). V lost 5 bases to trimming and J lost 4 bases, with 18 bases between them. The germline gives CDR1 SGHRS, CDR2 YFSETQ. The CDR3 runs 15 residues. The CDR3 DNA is TGCGCCAGCAGTTTGACTACATCCTCGCGAGAGACCCAGTACTTC. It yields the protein CASSLTTSSRETQYF. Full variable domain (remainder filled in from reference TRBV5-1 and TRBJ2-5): KAGVTQTPRYLIKTRGQQVTLSCSPISGHRSVSWYQQTPGQGLQFLFEYFSETQRNKGNFPGRFSGRQFSNSRSEMNVSTLELGDSALYLCASSLTTSSRETQYFGPGTRLLVL.

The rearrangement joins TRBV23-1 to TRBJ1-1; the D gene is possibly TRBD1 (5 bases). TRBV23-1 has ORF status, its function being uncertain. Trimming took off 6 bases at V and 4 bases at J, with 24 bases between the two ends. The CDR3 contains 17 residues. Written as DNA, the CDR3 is TGCGCCAGCAGGGGCCCGACAGTGCAAGGGGTTCGCACTGAAGCTTTCTTT. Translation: CASRGPTVQGVRTEAFF.

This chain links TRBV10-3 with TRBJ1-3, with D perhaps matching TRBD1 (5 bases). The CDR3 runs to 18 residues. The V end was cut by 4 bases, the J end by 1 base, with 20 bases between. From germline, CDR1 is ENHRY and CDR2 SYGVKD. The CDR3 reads CAISGGSIGRYSGNTIYF. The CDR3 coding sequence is TGTGCCATCAGTGGGGGCTCTATTGGCAGATATTCTGGAAACACCATATATTTT.

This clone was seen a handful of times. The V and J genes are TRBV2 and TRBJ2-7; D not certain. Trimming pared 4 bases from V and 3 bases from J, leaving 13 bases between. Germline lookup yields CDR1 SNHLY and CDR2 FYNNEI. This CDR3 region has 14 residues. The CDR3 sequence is CASSGAPSVYEQYF. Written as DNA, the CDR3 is TGTGCCAGCAGTGGAGCCCCTTCTGTCTACGAGCAGTACTTC.

The CDR3 nucleotides read TGTGCCTGGACCCCCGGACAGGGTTATGGCTACACCTTC. This encodes CAWTPGQGYGYTF. The chain links TRBV30 to TRBJ1-2; 8 nucleotides align to TRBD1. V shed 4 bases, J shed 5 bases, and the junction held 6 bases outside the gene matches. This CDR3 is 13 amino acids long. Germline assignment: CDR1 GTSNPN and CDR2 SVGIG (reference sequence).

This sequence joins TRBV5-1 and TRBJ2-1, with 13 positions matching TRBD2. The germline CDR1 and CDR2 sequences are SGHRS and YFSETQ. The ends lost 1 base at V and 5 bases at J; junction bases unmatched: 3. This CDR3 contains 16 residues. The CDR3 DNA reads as TGCGCCAGCAGCTTGACGGGACTAGCGGGGAACAATGAGCAGTTCTTC. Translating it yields CASSLTGLAGNNEQFF. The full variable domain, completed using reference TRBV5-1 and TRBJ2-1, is KAGVTQTPRYLIKTRGQQVTLSCSPISGHRSVSWYQQTPGQGLQFLFEYFSETQRNKGNFPGRFSGRQFSNSRSEMNVSTLELGDSALYLCASSLTGLAGNNEQFFGPGTRLTVL.

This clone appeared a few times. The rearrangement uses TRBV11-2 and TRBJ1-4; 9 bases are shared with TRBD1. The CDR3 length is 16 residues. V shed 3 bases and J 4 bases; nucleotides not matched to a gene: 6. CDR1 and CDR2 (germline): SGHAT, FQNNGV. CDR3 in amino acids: CASSFGGGQGNEKLFF. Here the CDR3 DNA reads TGTGCCAGCAGCTTCGGCGGGGGACAGGGTAATGAAAAACTGTTTTTT.

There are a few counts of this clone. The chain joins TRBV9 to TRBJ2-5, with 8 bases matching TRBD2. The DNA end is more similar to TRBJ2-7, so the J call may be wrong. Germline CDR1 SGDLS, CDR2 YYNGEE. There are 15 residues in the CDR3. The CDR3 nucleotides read TGTGCCAGCGCTGCTGGTATAGCGGGACCCTACGAGCAGTACTTC. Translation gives CASAAGIAGPYEQYF.

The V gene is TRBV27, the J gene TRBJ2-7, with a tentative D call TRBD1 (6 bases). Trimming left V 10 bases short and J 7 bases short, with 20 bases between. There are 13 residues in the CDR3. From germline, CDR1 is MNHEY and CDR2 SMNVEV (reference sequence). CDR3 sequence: CATQPTGMGEQYF. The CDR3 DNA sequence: TGTGCCACCCAACCAACAGGGATGGGGGAGCAGTACTTC.

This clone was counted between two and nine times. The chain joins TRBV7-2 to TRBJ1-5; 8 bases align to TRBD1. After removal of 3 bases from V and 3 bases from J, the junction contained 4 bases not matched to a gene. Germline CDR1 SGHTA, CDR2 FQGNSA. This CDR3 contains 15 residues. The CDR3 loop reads CASSFDRGHNQPQHF. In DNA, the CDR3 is TGTGCCAGCAGCTTCGACAGGGGCCACAATCAGCCCCAGCATTTT.

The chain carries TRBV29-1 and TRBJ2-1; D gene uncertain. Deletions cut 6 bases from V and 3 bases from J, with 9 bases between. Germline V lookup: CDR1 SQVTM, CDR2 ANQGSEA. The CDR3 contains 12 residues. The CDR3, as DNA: TGCAGCGTGCAACTTTACTACAATGAGCAGTTCTTC. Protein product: CSVQLYYNEQFF.

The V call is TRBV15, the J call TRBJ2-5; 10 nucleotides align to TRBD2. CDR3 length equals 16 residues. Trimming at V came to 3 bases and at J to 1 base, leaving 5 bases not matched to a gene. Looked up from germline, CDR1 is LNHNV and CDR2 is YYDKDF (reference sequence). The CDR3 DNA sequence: TGTGCCACCAGCAGGGGGGGGACTAGCGCCCAAGAGACCCAGTACTTC. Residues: CATSRGGTSAQETQYF.